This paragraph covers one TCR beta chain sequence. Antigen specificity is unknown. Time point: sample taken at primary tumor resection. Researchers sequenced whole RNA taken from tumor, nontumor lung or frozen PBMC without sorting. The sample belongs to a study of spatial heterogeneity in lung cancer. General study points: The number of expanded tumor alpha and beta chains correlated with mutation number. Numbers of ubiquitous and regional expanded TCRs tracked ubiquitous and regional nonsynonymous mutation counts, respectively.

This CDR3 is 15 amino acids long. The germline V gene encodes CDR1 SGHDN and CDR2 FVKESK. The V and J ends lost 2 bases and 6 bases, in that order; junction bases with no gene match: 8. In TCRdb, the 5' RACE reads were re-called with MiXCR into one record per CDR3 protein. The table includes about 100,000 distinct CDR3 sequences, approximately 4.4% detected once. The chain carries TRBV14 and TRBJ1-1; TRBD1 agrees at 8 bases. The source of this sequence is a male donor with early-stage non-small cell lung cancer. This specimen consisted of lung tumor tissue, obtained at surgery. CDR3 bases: TGTGCCAGCAGCCAATTTCACGGACAGGGATCTGAAGCTTTCTTT. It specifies CASSQFHGQGSEAFF.